Here is one T cell receptor beta chain with its context. The data were obtained in a study of CD8 T cells in Susac syndrome. With 6 bases removed from V and 3 bases from J, the gap between germline ends came to 6 bases. This CDR3 is 12 amino acids long. Germline V gene lookup returns CDR1 SNHLY and CDR2 FYNNEI. Random-hexamer reverse transcription was applied to 0.5 to 1 ug RNA. By means of immunoSEQ multiplex PCR, TCR beta CDR3 spanning 54 Vbeta and 13 Jbeta underwent amplification. TCRdb re-called the immunoSEQ multiplex PCR reads through MiXCR, storing one row per CDR3 protein. The sample has over 95,000 distinct CDR3 sequences; under 95% are singletons. The sequenced target, TCR beta, came from blood CD8+ and CD4+ T cells.

This chain uses TRBV2 with TRBJ1-5; D possibly corresponds to TRBD1 (5 bases). The receptor was isolated from a human donor in good health. Sequencing used CD8+ T cells from PBMCs. CDR3 loop: CASRDNNQPQHF. DNA for the CDR3: TGTGCCAGCAGGGACAACAATCAGCCCCAGCATTTT.